Following are 11 T cell receptor beta chains from one sample sequenced in a study of cytomegalovirus exposure and HLA in healthy donors. TCRdb keeps only in-frame clones here, not all; method: immunoSEQ multiplex PCR. The table has roughly 180,000 clones, over 65% seen once. Sequenced sample: PBMCs. The receptor set was obtained from a man aged 18 to 35 in good health and CMV-seropositive.

The sample holds many counts of this clone. This rearrangement joins TRBV2 to TRBJ2-7, with 9 bases that match TRBD2. The CDR3 runs to 15 residues. Trimming at V came to 7 bases and at J to 2 bases, leaving 9 bases not matched to a gene. Germline V lookup: CDR1 SNHLY, CDR2 FYNNEI. The CDR3 DNA is TGTGCCAGCACCGAAGCGGGAGGAAGAGCCTACGAGCAGTACTTC. Amino acid sequence: CASTEAGGRAYEQYF.

The chain has TRBV19 and TRBJ2-6, with D unresolved. Between the trimmed V and J ends, which lost 3 bases and 4 bases, there was a span of 22 bases. CDR3 length: 19 residues. Germline V gene data show CDR1 as LNHDA and CDR2 as SQIVND (reference sequence). The CDR3 DNA sequence: TGTGCCAGTAGTATTTCCCCCCTTCAAGACTTTGGAGGGGCCAACGTCCTGACTTTC. It is translated as CASSISPLQDFGGANVLTF.

V and J are TRBV27 and TRBJ2-1; TRBD2 might be the D (6 bases). Looked up from germline, CDR1 is MNHEY and CDR2 is SMNVEV (reference sequence). The ends were cut back, 7 bases at V and 3 bases at J, with 13 bases in the middle. The CDR3 sequence is 14 residues long. The CDR3 sequence is CASTERRDYNEQFF. The CDR3 DNA follows: TGTGCCAGCACAGAAAGGCGGGACTACAATGAGCAGTTCTTC.

This chain joins TRBV6-1 and TRBJ2-7; D is perhaps TRBD2 (5 bases). The CDR3 has 19 amino acids. V gave up 4 bases and J gave up 9 bases, with 34 bases separating them. Germline values: CDR1 MNHNS, CDR2 SASEGT. The CDR3 region has the DNA TGTGCCAGCAGTGTCCCGGACTTTAGTAGCCTCGTTGGAGTGGCGAGGCAGTACTTC. Translation: CASSVPDFSSLVGVARQYF.

V gene TRBV11-2 combines with J gene TRBJ2-7, with a possible D match to TRBD1 (6 bases). The CDR3 covers 15 residues. Trimming removed 1 base at V and 3 bases at J, with 13 bases between. Germline CDR1 and CDR2: SGHAT and FQNNGV. In nucleotides, the CDR3 is TGTGCCAGCAGCTTAGGTACAGGGTGGTACTACGAGCAGTACTTC. As protein: CASSLGTGWYYEQYF.

This chain connects TRBV12-2 to TRBJ2-3; the D segment call TRBD2 is taken from the table without a DNA check. TRBV12-2 constitutes a pseudogene. CDR3 length equals 22 residues. CDR3 coding DNA: TGTGCAAGTCGCTTAGACAGGGTTTTCGGACTAGCGGGCCCAACTGGGAAAGATACGCAGTATTTT. This gives the protein CASRLDRVFGLAGPTGKDTQYF.

CDR3 nucleotide sequence: TGTGCCAGCAGCACCTCCGTCAATGAGCAGTTCTTC. Protein: CASSTSVNEQFF. V and J are TRBV21-1 and TRBJ2-1; the D call of TRBD2 is as the table states it, not checked on the DNA. TRBV21-1 is noted as a pseudogene. The CDR3 is 12 residues long.

This chain uses TRBV9 with TRBJ2-3; 7 bases line up with TRBD2. The germline V gene encodes CDR1 SGDLS and CDR2 YYNGEE. CDR3 length: 16 residues. V dropped 4 bases and J dropped 2; count of bases not matched to a gene: 10. CDR3 residues: CASSSQPGLPTDTQYF. The CDR3 DNA reads as TGTGCCAGCAGCTCCCAACCGGGACTACCCACAGATACGCAGTATTTT.

This chain links TRBV18 with TRBJ1-3; D ambiguous. With 6 bases removed from V and 0 bases from J, the gap between germline ends came to 15 bases. Germline lookup yields CDR1 KGHSH and CDR2 LQKENI. This CDR3 region has 16 residues. The CDR3 loop reads CASSEAVGNSGNTIYF. CDR3 DNA: TGTGCCAGCTCCGAAGCGGTCGGGAACTCTGGAAACACCATATATTTT.

This chain links TRBV27 with TRBJ2-7; 9 bases map to TRBD2. J gave up 3 bases and V 8 bases, and 8 bases lay outside the gene matches. Germline CDR1 MNHEY, CDR2 SMNVEV (reference sequence). The CDR3 runs 14 residues. CDR3 coding DNA: TGTGCCAGCCATAGGACTAGCGCGATCTACGAGCAGTACTTC. Amino acids: CASHRTSAIYEQYF.

The chain has TRBV29-1 and TRBJ1-3, with 7 positions matching TRBD1. Trimming cost V 6 bases and J 0 bases; bases outside gene matches: 11. Germline assignment: CDR1 SQVTM and CDR2 ANQGSEA. This CDR3 has 16 residues. The CDR3 sequence: CSVTGTVSNSGNTIYF. The CDR3 region has the DNA TGCAGCGTAACCGGGACAGTCAGTAACTCTGGAAACACCATATATTTT.